This T cell receptor beta chain was found in a study of CD8 T cells in Susac syndrome. Across the whole study: Active disease was present in about six of the sequenced Susac syndrome patients, and remission in under 10.

The RNA, about 0.45 to 1 ug, was put through reverse transcription using random hexamers. It was immunoSEQ multiplex PCR that amplified TCR beta CDR3 across 54 Vbeta and 13 Jbeta. One entry per CDR3 protein, called by TCRdb with MiXCR from the immunoSEQ multiplex PCR reads. Of 100,000 to 150,000 distinct CDR3 sequences listed, around 96% are singletons. The sample was CD8+ T cells from PBMCs. The receptor's source is a human donor with Susac syndrome.

The CDR3 spells CASSLDGPDGELFF. The CDR3 nucleotides read TGTGCCAGCAGCTTAGACGGCCCAGACGGGGAGCTGTTTTTT. The genes are TRBV7-6 and TRBJ2-2; D gene ambiguous. This CDR3 spans 14 amino acids. Germline assignment: CDR1 SGHVS and CDR2 FNYEAQ. V dropped 1 base and J dropped 7 bases, with 10 bases sitting between them. Based on the CDR3 plus reference TRBV7-6 and TRBJ2-2, the full variable domain is GAGVSQSPRYKVTKRGQDVALRCDPISGHVSLYWYRQALGQGPEFLTYFNYEAQQDKSGLPNDRFSAERPEGSISTLTIQRTEQRDSAMYRCASSLDGPDGELFFGEGSRLTVL.